The text below deals with one TCR beta chain. This CDR3 comprises 13 residues. After removal of 3 bases from V and 5 bases from J, the junction contained 0 bases not matched to a gene. As handled by the study authors: Estimated nucleated cell counts came from reference gene primer amplification. Sequenced by immunoSEQ multiplex PCR; TCRdb stores in-frame clones only, minus some. V and J calls and clone size follow that table, whereas D and trimming were derived from the DNA. The sample shows approximately 300,000 clones, roughly 90% of them seen only once. This entry comes from a study of blood T cell repertoires in COVID-19.

Material for sequencing was peripheral blood. The chain links TRBV12-3 or TRBV12-4 to TRBJ2-7; 11 positions match TRBD2. This clonotype originated in a woman in her thirties with COVID-19, enrolled during active disease. CDR3 bases: TGTGCCAGCAGTTTGACTAGCGGGAACGAGCAGTACTTC. It codes for CASSLTSGNEQYF.